This T cell receptor beta chain stems from a study of human T cells and chemical hapten exposure. About the study: In the roughly 24-week study, patients were dosed weekly with diphenylcyclopropenone on the scalp throughout.

In TCRdb, the RACE reads were re-called with MiXCR into one record per CDR3 protein. The profile shows about 34,000 distinct CDR3 sequences, over 9% of them singletons. Germline values: CDR1 MNHNY, CDR2 SVGAGI (reference sequence). This CDR3 region has 16 residues. The V gene end was trimmed by 6 bases and the J gene end by 1 base; junction bases not matched to a gene: 7. Time point noted: pre-sensitization, week 0. The treatment here: therapeutic diphenylcyclopropenone sensitization with weekly scalp DPC. Researchers extracted total RNA from unfractionated whole blood. The rearrangement links TRBV6-6 to TRBJ2-3; TRBD1 matches at 10 bases. This TCR came from a man aged 45-65 years with alopecia areata. Some clones in this sample may be carry-over from other donors' samples. Here the sequenced sample was whole blood, taken in connection with sensitization to the hapten diphenylcyclopropenone (DPC). The CDR3 spells CASRPAGTGGTDTQYF. CDR3 nucleotide sequence: TGTGCCAGCAGACCCGCCGGGACAGGGGGCACAGATACGCAGTATTTT.